This is a list of T cell receptor beta chains from one sample in a study of OX40 agonist ivuxolimab in advanced cancers. Repertoires were generated with immunoSEQ multiplex PCR, while TCRdb's copy carries only in-frame clones and drops some. Of roughly 99,000 clones listed, more than 85% are singletons. The sample here was CD4+ or CD8+ T cells sorted from blood, taken in a trial of the OX40 agonist ivuxolimab. Every receptor here comes from an adult with an advanced solid tumor such as melanoma, head and neck, liver or kidney cancer. CDR3s include the opening cysteine and the closing phenylalanine or tryptophan. The D gene is left open where the match is weak. A clone size is listed for some rows: how often the clone was seen (once, few, many), or a class if it is expanded.

v_call: TRBV18
j_call: TRBJ2-1
clone_size: .
d_call: TRBD1
cdr3_aa: CASSPPGQGIGNEQFF
cdr3_nt: TGTGCCAGCTCACCCCCCGGACAGGGGATCGGCAATGAGCAGTTCTTC

v_call: TRBV10-3
j_call: TRBJ2-1
clone_size: .
d_call: TRBD2
cdr3_aa: CAISESTSGRGEQFF
cdr3_nt: TGTGCCATCAGTGAGTCAACTAGCGGGAGGGGTGAGCAGTTCTTC

v_call: TRBV7-6
j_call: TRBJ1-1
clone_size: .
d_call: .
cdr3_aa: CASSLGQMNTEAFF
cdr3_nt: TGTGCCAGCAGCTTAGGTCAGATGAACACTGAAGCTTTCTTT

v_call: TRBV18
j_call: TRBJ1-1
clone_size: .
d_call: .
cdr3_aa: CASAPDTEAFF
cdr3_nt: TGTGCCAGCGCCCCGGACACTGAAGCTTTCTTT

v_call: TRBV7-2
j_call: TRBJ2-1
clone_size: once
d_call: .
cdr3_aa: CASSPHRDSYNEQFF
cdr3_nt: TGTGCCAGCAGCCCTCACAGGGACTCCTACAATGAGCAGTTCTTC

v_call: TRBV11-2
j_call: TRBJ1-2
clone_size: .
d_call: TRBD1
cdr3_aa: CASSLYGGQGHGYTF
cdr3_nt: TGTGCCAGCAGCTTATATGGGGGACAGGGGCATGGCTACACCTTC

v_call: TRBV27
j_call: TRBJ2-1
clone_size: .
d_call: TRBD2
cdr3_aa: CASRGAGGIGRGNEQFF
cdr3_nt: TGTGCCAGCAGAGGAGCGGGAGGCATAGGTCGAGGCAATGAGCAGTTCTTC

v_call: TRBV7-3
j_call: TRBJ2-1
clone_size: .
d_call: TRBD2
cdr3_aa: CASSFASGGYNEQFF
cdr3_nt: TGTGCCAGCAGCTTCGCGAGCGGGGGATACAATGAGCAGTTCTTC

v_call: TRBV6-1
j_call: TRBJ2-7
clone_size: .
d_call: TRBD1
cdr3_aa: CASSERQGYPSSYEQYF
cdr3_nt: TGTGCCAGCAGTGAAAGACAGGGCTACCCCTCGTCCTACGAGCAGTACTTC

v_call: TRBV5-4
j_call: TRBJ1-1
clone_size: .
d_call: .
cdr3_aa: CASSFAENTEAFF
cdr3_nt: TGTGCCAGCAGCTTCGCAGAGAACACTGAAGCTTTCTTT

v_call: TRBV28
j_call: TRBJ1-2
clone_size: .
d_call: .
cdr3_aa: CASSFRAHGYTF
cdr3_nt: TGTGCCAGCAGTTTTCGGGCACATGGCTACACCTTC

v_call: TRBV28
j_call: TRBJ2-6
clone_size: .
d_call: .
cdr3_aa: CASMESSGANVLTF
cdr3_nt: TGTGCCAGCATGGAGTCTTCTGGGGCCAACGTCCTGACTTTC

v_call: TRBV10-3
j_call: TRBJ1-1
clone_size: .
d_call: .
cdr3_aa: CAIQGPGGNTEAFF
cdr3_nt: TGTGCCATCCAGGGCCCCGGCGGGAACACTGAAGCTTTCTTT

v_call: TRBV5-5
j_call: TRBJ1-1
clone_size: .
d_call: .
cdr3_aa: CASSSTGTNTEAFF
cdr3_nt: TGTGCCAGCAGCTCTACAGGCACAAACACTGAAGCTTTCTTT

v_call: TRBV9
j_call: TRBJ2-2
clone_size: once
d_call: .
cdr3_aa: CASSVRGRNTGELFF
cdr3_nt: TGTGCCAGCAGCGTGCGGGGACGCAACACCGGGGAGCTGTTTTTT

v_call: TRBV7-9
j_call: TRBJ2-7
clone_size: once
d_call: TRBD1
cdr3_aa: CASSPGTGNYEQYF
cdr3_nt: TGTGCCAGCAGCCCCGGGACAGGGAACTACGAGCAGTACTTC

v_call: TRBV2
j_call: TRBJ1-1
clone_size: .
d_call: .
cdr3_aa: CASSDGTLNTEAFF
cdr3_nt: TGTGCCAGCAGTGACGGGACACTAAACACTGAAGCTTTCTTT

v_call: TRBV18
j_call: TRBJ2-5
clone_size: .
d_call: .
cdr3_aa: CASSPSSSGAETQYF
cdr3_nt: TGTGCCAGCTCACCTAGCAGCTCAGGGGCGGAGACCCAGTACTTC

v_call: TRBV18
j_call: TRBJ2-1
clone_size: .
d_call: TRBD2
cdr3_aa: CASSPLSGTSLGEQFF
cdr3_nt: TGTGCCAGCTCACCACTCTCCGGGACTAGTTTAGGCGAGCAGTTCTTC

v_call: TRBV7-2
j_call: TRBJ1-2
clone_size: .
d_call: .
cdr3_aa: CASSFPPTESHGYTF
cdr3_nt: TGTGCCAGCAGCTTCCCCCCGACAGAATCGCATGGCTACACCTTC